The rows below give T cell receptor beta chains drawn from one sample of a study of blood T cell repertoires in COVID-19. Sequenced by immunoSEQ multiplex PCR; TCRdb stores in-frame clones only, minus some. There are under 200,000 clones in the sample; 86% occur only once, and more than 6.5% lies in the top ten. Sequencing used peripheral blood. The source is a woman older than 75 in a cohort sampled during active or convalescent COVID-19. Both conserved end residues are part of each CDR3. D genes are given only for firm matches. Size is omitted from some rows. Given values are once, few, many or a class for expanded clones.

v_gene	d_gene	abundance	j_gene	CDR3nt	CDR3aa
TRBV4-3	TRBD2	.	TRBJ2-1	TGCGCCAGCAGCCAAGATGTCGGAGCGGGGGTCCCATCCAATGAGCAGTTCTTC	CASSQDVGAGVPSNEQFF
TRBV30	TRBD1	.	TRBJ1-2	TGTGCCTGGAGTGTACGCGTTGCAGGGACAGGGGCGCCCTATGGCTACACCTTC	CAWSVRVAGTGAPYGYTF
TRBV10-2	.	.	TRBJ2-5	TGCGCCAGCAGTGACAGAATGGCGGCTACTCAAGAGACCCAGTACTTC	CASSDRMAATQETQYF
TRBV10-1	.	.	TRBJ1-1	TGCGCCAGCAGTCCCACAGTGAACACTGAAGCTTTCTTT	CASSPTVNTEAFF
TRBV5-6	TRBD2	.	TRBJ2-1	TGTGCCAGCAGCTTGGTTGGTAGCGGGACGAACAATGAGCAGTTCTTC	CASSLVGSGTNNEQFF
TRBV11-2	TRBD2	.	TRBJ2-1	TGTGCCAGCAGCTTAGGAAGACTAGCCTCCTACAATGAGCAGTTCTTC	CASSLGRLASYNEQFF
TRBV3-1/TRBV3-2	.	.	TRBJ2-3	TGTGCCAGCAGTCCCAGTTCAGATACGCAGTATTTT	CASSPSSDTQYF
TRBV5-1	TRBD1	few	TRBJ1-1	TGCGCCAGCAGCTTTACAGGGGGGAACACTGAAGCTTTCTTT	CASSFTGGNTEAFF
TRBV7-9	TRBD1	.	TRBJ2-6	TGTGCCAGCAGCTTCCGGACAGGCGACTCTGGGGCCAACGTCCTGACTTTC	CASSFRTGDSGANVLTF
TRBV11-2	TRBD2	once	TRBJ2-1	TGTGCCAGCAGCTCCCAGGGCGGGAGCAATGAGCAGTTCTTC	CASSSQGGSNEQFF
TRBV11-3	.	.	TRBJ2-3	TGTGCCAGCAGCTTCGGTTCTAGCAGAACCACAGATACGCAGTATTTT	CASSFGSSRTTDTQYF
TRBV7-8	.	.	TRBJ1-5	TGTGCCAGCAGCTTATTCTTAGTGAGCAATCAGCCCCAGCATTTT	CASSLFLVSNQPQHF
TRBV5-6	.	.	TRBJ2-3	TGTGCCAGCAGCAGGAGGAGCGCAGATACGCAGTATTTT	CASSRRSADTQYF
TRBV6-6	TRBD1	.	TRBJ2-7	TGTGCCAGCAGAAGACAGGGGGGGGACGAGCAGTACTTC	CASRRQGGDEQYF
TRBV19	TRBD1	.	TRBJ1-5	TGTGCCAGTAGATCGGGACAGGGGGCCTACAATCAGCCCCAGCATTTT	CASRSGQGAYNQPQHF
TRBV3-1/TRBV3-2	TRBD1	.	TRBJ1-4	TGTGCCAGCAGCCAAGATTTCGTTTGGGGACAGAAGTTTTCAACTAATGAAAAACTGTTTTTT	CASSQDFVWGQKFSTNEKLFF
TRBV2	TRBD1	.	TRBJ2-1	TGTGCCAGCAGCCTTGACAGGGTTAAGTTCTTC	CASSLDRVKFF
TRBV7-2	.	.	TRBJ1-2	TGTGCCAGCAGCTTAACCGAAAACAGGGCCGGCTACACCTTC	CASSLTENRAGYTF
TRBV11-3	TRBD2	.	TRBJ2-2	TGTGCCAGCAGCAATCCTAAGCGGGGAAACACCGGGGAGCTGTTTTTT	CASSNPKRGNTGELFF
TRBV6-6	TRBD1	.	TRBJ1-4	TGTGCCAGCAGTAGAACGGGACAGGGTTGGGAAAAACTGTTTTTT	CASSRTGQGWEKLFF
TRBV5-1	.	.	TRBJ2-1	TGCGCCAGCGGCTTGGAGACACCTTCCTACAATGAGCAGTTCTTC	CASGLETPSYNEQFF
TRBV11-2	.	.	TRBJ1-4	TGTGCCAGCAGCTTGGGGCGGAAACTGTTTTTT	CASSLGRKLFF
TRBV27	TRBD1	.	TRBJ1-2	TGTGCCAGCAAAGTCGAGACAGGGGGTGTCTACACCTTC	CASKVETGGVYTF
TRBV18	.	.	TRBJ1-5	TGTGCCAGCTCACCGAATTGGGAGAATCAGCCCCAGCATTTT	CASSPNWENQPQHF
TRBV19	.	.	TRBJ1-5	TGTGCCAGTAGTGGGGGGATCTCTCCCGGGGGAAATCAGCCCCAGCATTTT	CASSGGISPGGNQPQHF
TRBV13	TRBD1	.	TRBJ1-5	TGTGCCAGCAGCGAAGGACAGGGCGGTCAGCCCCAGCATTTT	CASSEGQGGQPQHF
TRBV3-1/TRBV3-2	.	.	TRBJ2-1	TGTGCCAGCAGCCCTCGACTAGTTTACAATGAGCAGTTCTTC	CASSPRLVYNEQFF
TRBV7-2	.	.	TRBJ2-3	TGTGCCAGCAGCCGCGCGCGACCGGGAGATACGCAGTATTTT	CASSRARPGDTQYF
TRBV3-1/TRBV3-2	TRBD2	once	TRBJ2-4	TGTGCCAGCAGCCTCGCTCCGGGACTAGGGGCCCTGGCCAAAAACATTCAGTACTTC	CASSLAPGLGALAKNIQYF
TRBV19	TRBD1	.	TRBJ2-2	TGTGCCAGCGGGACAGGCGAGAACACCGGGGAGCTGTTTTTT	CASGTGENTGELFF